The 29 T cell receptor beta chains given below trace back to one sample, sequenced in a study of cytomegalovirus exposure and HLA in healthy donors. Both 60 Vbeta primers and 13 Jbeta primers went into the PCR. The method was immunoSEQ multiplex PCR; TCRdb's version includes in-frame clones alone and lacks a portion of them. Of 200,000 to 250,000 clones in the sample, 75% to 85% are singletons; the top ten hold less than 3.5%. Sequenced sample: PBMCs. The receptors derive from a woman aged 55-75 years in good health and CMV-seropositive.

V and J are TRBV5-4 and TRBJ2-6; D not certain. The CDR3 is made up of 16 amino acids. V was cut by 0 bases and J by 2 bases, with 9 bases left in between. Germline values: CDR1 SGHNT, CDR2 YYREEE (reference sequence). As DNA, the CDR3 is TGTGCCAGCAGCTTGGCCGAGACTGCTGGGGCCAACGTCCTGACTTTC. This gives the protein CASSLAETAGANVLTF.

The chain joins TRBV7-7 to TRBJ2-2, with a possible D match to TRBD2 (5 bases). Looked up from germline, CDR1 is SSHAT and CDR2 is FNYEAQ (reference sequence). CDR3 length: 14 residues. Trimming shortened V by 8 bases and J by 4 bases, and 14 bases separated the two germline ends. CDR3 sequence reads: CASREASSTGELFF. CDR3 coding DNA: TGTGCCAGCCGGGAAGCTAGCAGCACCGGGGAGCTGTTTTTT. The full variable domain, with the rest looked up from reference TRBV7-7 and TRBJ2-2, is GAGVSQSPRYKVTKRGQDVTLRCDPISSHATLYWYQQALGQGPEFLTYFNYEAQPDKSGLPSDRFSAERPEGSISTLTIQRTEQRDSAMYRCASREASSTGELFFGEGSRLTVL.

Written as DNA, the CDR3 is TGCGCCAGCAGGGGACAGGTCACCGGGGAGCTGTTTTTT. This codes for CASRGQVTGELFF. V usage is TRBV5-1 and J usage is TRBJ2-2; 8 bases are a match to TRBD1. CDR3 size: 13 residues. Trimming removed 5 bases from V and 4 bases from J; junction bases left unmatched: 1. Per the germline V gene, CDR1 is SGHRS and CDR2 is YFSETQ.

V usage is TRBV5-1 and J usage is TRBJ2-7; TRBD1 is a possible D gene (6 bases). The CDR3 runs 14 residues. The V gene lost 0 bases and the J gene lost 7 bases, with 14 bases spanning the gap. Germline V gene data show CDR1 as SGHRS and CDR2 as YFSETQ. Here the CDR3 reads CASSLEGQSFEQYF. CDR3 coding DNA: TGCGCCAGCAGCTTGGAAGGACAGTCCTTTGAGCAGTACTTC.

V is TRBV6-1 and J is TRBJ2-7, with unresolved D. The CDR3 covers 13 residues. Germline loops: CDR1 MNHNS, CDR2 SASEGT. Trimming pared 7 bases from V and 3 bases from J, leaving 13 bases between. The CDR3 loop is CASMSRRYYEQYF. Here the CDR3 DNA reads TGTGCCAGCATGTCCCGGCGGTACTACGAGCAGTACTTC.

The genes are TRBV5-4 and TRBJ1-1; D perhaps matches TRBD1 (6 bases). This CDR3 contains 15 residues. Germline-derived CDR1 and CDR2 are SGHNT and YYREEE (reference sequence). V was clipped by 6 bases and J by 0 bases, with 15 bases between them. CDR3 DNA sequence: TGTGCCAGCAACCTTATGACAGGCCTGAACACTGAAGCTTTCTTT. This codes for CASNLMTGLNTEAFF.

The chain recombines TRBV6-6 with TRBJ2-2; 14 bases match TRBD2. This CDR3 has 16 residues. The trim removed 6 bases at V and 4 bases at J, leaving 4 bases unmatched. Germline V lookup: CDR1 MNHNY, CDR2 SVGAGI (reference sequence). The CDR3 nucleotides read TGTGCCAGCAGGGGGACTAGCGGGGGCCTCACCGGGGAGCTGTTTTTT. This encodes CASRGTSGGLTGELFF.

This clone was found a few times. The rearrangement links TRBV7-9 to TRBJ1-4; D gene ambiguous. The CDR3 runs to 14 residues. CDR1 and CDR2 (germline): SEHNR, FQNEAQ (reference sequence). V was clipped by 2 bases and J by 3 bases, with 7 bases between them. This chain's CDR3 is CASSLKESNEKLFF. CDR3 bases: TGTGCCAGCAGCTTAAAAGAGTCTAATGAAAAACTGTTTTTT.

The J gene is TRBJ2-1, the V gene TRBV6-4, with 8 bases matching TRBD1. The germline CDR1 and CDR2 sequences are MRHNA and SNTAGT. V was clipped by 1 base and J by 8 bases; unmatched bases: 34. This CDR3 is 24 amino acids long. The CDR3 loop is CASSDYRGQALGDRRGKRIHEQFF. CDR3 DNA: TGTGCCAGCAGTGACTACCGGGGACAGGCCCTAGGGGACCGGAGAGGGAAGAGGATCCATGAGCAGTTCTTC.

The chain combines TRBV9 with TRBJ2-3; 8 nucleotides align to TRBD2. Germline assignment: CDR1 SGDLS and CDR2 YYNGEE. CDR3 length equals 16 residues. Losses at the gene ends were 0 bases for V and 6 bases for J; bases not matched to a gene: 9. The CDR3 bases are TGTGCCAGCAGCGTAGTGAGCGGGAGCCACCCGGATACGCAGTATTTT. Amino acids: CASSVVSGSHPDTQYF.

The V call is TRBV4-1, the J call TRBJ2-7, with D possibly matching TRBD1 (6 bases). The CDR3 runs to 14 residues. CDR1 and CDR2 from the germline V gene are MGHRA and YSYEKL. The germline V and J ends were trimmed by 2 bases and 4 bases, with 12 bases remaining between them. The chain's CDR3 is CASSQSQGQYEQYF. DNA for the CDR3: TGCGCCAGCAGCCAATCGCAGGGGCAGTACGAGCAGTACTTC.

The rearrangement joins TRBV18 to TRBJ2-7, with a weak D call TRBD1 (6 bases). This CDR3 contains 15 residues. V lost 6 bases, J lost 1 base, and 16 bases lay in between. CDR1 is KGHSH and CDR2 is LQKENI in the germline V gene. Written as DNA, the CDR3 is TGTGCCAGCTCCCTAGGACAGCAAACATCCTACGAGCAGTACTTC. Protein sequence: CASSLGQQTSYEQYF.

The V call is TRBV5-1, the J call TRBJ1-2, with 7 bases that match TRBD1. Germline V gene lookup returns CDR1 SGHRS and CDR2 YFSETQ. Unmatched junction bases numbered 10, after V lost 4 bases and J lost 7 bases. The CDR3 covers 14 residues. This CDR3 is CASSPDREVGGYTF. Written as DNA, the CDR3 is TGCGCCAGCAGCCCAGACAGGGAAGTAGGTGGCTACACCTTC.

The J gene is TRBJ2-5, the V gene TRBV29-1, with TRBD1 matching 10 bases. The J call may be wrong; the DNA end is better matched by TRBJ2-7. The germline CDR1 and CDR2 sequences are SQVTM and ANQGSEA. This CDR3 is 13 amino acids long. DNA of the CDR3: TGCAGCCCCCCCGGGACAGGGGACTACGAGCAGTACTTC. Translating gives CSPPGTGDYEQYF.

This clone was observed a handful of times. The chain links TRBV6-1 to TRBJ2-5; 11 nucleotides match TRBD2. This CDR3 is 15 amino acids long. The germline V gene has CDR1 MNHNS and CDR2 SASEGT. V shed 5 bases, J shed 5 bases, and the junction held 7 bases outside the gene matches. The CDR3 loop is CASSILAGGLETQYF. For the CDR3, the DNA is TGTGCCAGCAGTATTTTAGCGGGAGGGCTCGAGACCCAGTACTTC.

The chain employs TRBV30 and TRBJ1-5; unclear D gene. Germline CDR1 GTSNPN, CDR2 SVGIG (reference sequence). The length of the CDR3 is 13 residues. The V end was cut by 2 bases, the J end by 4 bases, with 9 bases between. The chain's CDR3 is CAWSFGENQPQHF. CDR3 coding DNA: TGTGCCTGGAGTTTTGGAGAGAATCAGCCCCAGCATTTT.

CDR3 coding DNA: TGCGCCAGCAGCTTTTCCGGGACAGACACCAATGAGCAGTTCTTC. This gives the protein CASSFSGTDTNEQFF. The chain joins TRBV5-1 to TRBJ2-1, with 7 bases aligning to TRBD1. With 2 bases clipped from V and 6 bases from J, the junction kept 8 bases outside the gene matches. The CDR3 is made up of 15 amino acids. CDR1 SGHRS and CDR2 YFSETQ come from the germline V gene.

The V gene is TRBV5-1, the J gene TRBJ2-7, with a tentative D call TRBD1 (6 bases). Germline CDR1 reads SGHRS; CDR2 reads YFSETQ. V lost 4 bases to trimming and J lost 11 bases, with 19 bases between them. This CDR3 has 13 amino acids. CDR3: CASSAGQTKTEYF. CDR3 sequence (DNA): TGCGCCAGCAGCGCCGGACAGACAAAAACGGAGTACTTC.

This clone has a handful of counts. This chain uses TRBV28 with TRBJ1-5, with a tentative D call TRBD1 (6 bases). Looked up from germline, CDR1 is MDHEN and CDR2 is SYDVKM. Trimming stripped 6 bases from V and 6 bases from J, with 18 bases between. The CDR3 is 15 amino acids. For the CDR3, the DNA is TGTGCCAGCAGGCCCTTTGGGGGGGCAGTTCAGCCCCAGCATTTT. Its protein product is CASRPFGGAVQPQHF.

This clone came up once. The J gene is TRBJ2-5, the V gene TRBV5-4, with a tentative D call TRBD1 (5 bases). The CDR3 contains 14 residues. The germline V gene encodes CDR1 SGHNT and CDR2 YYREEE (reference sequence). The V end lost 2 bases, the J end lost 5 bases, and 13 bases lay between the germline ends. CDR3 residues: CASSFQTGRETQYF. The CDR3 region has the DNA TGTGCCAGCAGCTTCCAAACAGGACGGGAGACCCAGTACTTC.

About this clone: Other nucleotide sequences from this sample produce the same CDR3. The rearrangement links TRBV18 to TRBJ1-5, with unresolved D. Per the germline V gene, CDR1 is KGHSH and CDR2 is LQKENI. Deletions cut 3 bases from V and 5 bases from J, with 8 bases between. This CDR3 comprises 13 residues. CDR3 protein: CASSPGRDQPQHF. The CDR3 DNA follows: TGTGCCAGCTCACCGGGGAGAGATCAGCCCCAGCATTTT.

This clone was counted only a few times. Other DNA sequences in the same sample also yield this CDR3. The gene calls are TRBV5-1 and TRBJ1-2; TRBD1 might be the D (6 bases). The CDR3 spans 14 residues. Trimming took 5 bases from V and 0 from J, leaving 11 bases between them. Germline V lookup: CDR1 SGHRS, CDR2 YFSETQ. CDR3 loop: CASREQGTNYGYTF. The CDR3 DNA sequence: TGCGCCAGCAGGGAACAGGGAACTAACTATGGCTACACCTTC.

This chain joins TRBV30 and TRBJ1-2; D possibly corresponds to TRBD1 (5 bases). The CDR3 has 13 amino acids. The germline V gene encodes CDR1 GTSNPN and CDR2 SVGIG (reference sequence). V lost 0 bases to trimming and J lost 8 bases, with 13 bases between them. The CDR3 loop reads CAWSVLWGVGYTF. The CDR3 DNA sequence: TGTGCCTGGAGTGTACTTTGGGGGGTAGGCTACACCTTC. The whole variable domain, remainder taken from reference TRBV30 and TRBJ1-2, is SQTIHQWPATLVQPVGSPLSLECTVEGTSNPNLYWYRQAAGRGLQLLFYSVGIGQISSEVPQNLSASRPQDRQFILSSKKLLLSDSGFYLCAWSVLWGVGYTFGSGTRLTVV.

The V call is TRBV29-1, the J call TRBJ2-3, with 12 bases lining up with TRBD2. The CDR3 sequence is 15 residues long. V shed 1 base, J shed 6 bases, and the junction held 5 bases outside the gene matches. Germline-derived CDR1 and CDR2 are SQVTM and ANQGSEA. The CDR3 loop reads CSVEGTSGISDTQYF. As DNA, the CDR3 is TGCAGCGTTGAAGGGACTAGCGGGATCTCGGATACGCAGTATTTT.

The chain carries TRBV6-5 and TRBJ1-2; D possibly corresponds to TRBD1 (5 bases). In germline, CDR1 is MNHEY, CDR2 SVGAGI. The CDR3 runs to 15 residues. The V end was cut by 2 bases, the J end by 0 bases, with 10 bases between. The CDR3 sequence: CASSYGAQSNYGYTF. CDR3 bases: TGTGCCAGCAGTTACGGGGCACAGTCTAACTATGGCTACACCTTC.

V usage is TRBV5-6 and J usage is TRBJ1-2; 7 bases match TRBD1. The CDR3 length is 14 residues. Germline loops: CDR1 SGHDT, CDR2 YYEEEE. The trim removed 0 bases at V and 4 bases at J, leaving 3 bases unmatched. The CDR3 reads CASSLERGLYGYTF. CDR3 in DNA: TGTGCCAGCAGCTTGGAAAGGGGGCTCTATGGCTACACCTTC.

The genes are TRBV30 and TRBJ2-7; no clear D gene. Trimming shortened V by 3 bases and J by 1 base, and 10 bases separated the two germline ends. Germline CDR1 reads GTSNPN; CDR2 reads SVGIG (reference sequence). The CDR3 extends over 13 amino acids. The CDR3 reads CAWSSDISYEQYF. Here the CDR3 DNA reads TGTGCCTGGAGCAGCGATATATCCTACGAGCAGTACTTC.

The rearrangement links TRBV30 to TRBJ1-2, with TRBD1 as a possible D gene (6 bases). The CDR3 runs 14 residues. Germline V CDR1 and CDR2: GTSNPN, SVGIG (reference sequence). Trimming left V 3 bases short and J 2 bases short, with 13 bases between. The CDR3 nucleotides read TGTGCCTGGAGGGGACAACCGGGGAACTATGGCTACACCTTC. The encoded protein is CAWRGQPGNYGYTF.

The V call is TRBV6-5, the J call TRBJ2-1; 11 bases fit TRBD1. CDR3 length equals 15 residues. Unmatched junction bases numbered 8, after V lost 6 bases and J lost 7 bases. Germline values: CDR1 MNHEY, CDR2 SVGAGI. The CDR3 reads CASRSGTGGSNEQFF. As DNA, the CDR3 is TGTGCCAGCAGATCCGGGACAGGGGGATCGAATGAGCAGTTCTTC.